Listed below are T cell receptor beta chains from one sample, sequenced in a study of spatial heterogeneity in lung cancer. TCRdb reprocessed the 5' RACE reads via MiXCR and lists one record per CDR3 protein. The sample lists about 6,000 distinct CDR3 sequences; about 14% were seen once. The sample in question was lung tumor tissue, obtained at surgery. The receptor source for this set is a male donor with early-stage non-small cell lung cancer. CDR3s include the opening cysteine and the closing phenylalanine or tryptophan. The D gene is left open where the match is weak. Expanded clones are given a class, and other clones once, few, many or no size at all.

V gene	J gene	clone size	CDR3 length	D gene	CDR3 DNA	CDR3 protein
TRBV29-1	TRBJ2-5	NA	14	NA	TGCAGCGCCCGTGCGGGGATCGGTGGAGAGACCCAGTACTTC	CSARAGIGGETQYF
TRBV7-8	TRBJ1-1	many	14	NA	TGTGCCAGCAGCTCACAGCGTATGAACACTGAAGCTTTCTTT	CASSSQRMNTEAFF
TRBV7-2	TRBJ2-3	NA	14	NA	TGTGCCAGCAGCCGACTGGGCGCCACAGATACGCAGTATTTT	CASSRLGATDTQYF
TRBV5-1	TRBJ2-1	medium-sized	14	TRBD1	TGCGCCTACCCGGGGACAGGGGAACGTAACGAGCAGTTCTTC	CAYPGTGERNEQFF
TRBV28	TRBJ2-1	few	13	NA	TGTGCCAGCATACTCAGGGGAAACAATGAGCAGTTCTTC	CASILRGNNEQFF
TRBV11-3	TRBJ2-1	many	15	TRBD2	TGTGCCAGCAGCTTAGTAGCGGGAGGTTACAATGAGCAGTTCTTC	CASSLVAGGYNEQFF
TRBV29-1	TRBJ2-3	many	14	NA	TGCAGCGCCCTGGACGGGACTAGCACAGATACGCAGTATTTT	CSALDGTSTDTQYF
TRBV3-1	TRBJ2-7	medium-sized	14	TRBD1	TGTGCCAGCAGACGAGAGGGGGCGGGCTACGAGCAGTACTTC	CASRREGAGYEQYF
TRBV6-2/TRBV6-3	TRBJ2-5	NA	14	NA	TGTGCCAGCAGTTACTCGGGCAGGCAAGAGACCCAGTACTTC	CASSYSGRQETQYF
TRBV10-1	TRBJ2-6	many	18	NA	TGCGCCAGCAGTGAGTCATATACGCGAGGTACTGGGGCCAACGTCCTGACTTTC	CASSESYTRGTGANVLTF
TRBV7-3	TRBJ1-6	medium-sized	15	NA	TGTGCCAGCAGCTTAGTAGCAGGGGAGAATTCACCCCTCCACTTT	CASSLVAGENSPLHF
TRBV5-1	TRBJ1-3	medium-sized	15	TRBD1	TGCGCCAGCAGCACAGGGGGCCTCTCTGGAAACACCATATATTTT	CASSTGGLSGNTIYF
TRBV7-2	TRBJ1-1	medium-sized	14	TRBD1	TGTGCCAGCAGCTTAGAGGGGGCGAACACTGAAGCTTTCTTT	CASSLEGANTEAFF
TRBV7-9	TRBJ1-6	many	16	NA	TGTGCCAGCAGCTCGGGGGCGGGATTCTATAATTCACCCCTCCACTTT	CASSSGAGFYNSPLHF
TRBV6-5	TRBJ1-1	many	11	NA	TGTGCCACTCACAGGGCGGCTGAAGCTTTCTTT	CATHRAAEAFF
TRBV3-1	TRBJ2-2	many	17	NA	TGTGCCAGCAGCCAAGATTCTACAGGCCTGCTCTCCGGGGAGCTGTTTTTT	CASSQDSTGLLSGELFF
TRBV11-1	TRBJ2-1	many	16	TRBD2	TGTGCCAGCAGCTCGAAGACTAGCGGTATTTGGAATGAGCAGTTCTTC	CASSSKTSGIWNEQFF
TRBV9	TRBJ2-1	many	17	TRBD2	TGTGCCAGCAGCACAACTCTGGGGCTAGCGGGACCCAATGAGCAGTTCTTC	CASSTTLGLAGPNEQFF
TRBV25-1	TRBJ2-3	medium-sized	14	NA	TGTGCCAGCGTAGACTCCACCCGGGCAGATACGCAGTATTTT	CASVDSTRADTQYF
TRBV15	TRBJ2-7	medium-sized	13	NA	TGTGCCACCAGCAGAGATGGCGGATACGAGCAGTACTTC	CATSRDGGYEQYF
TRBV4-1	TRBJ2-5	many	18	TRBD2	TGCGCCAGCAGCTACGGGACTAGCGGGAGGGCCCTCGGAGAGACCCAGTACTTC	CASSYGTSGRALGETQYF
TRBV29-1	TRBJ2-7	many	15	TRBD1	TGCAGCGTTGAATCTGGGGACAGGGTTGCGGTCGAGCAGTACTTC	CSVESGDRVAVEQYF
TRBV12-3/TRBV12-4	TRBJ1-1	NA	13	TRBD1	TGTGCCAGCAGGCTCGGGACAGACGGTGAAGCTTTCTTT	CASRLGTDGEAFF
TRBV7-3	TRBJ2-3	medium-sized	13	NA	TGTGCCAGCAGCTTTTCCGTCAGCCATACGCAGTATTTT	CASSFSVSHTQYF
TRBV10-3	TRBJ1-5	medium-sized	14	NA	TGTGCCATCAGTGAGTCGTTGGCTAATCAGCCCCAGCATTTT	CAISESLANQPQHF